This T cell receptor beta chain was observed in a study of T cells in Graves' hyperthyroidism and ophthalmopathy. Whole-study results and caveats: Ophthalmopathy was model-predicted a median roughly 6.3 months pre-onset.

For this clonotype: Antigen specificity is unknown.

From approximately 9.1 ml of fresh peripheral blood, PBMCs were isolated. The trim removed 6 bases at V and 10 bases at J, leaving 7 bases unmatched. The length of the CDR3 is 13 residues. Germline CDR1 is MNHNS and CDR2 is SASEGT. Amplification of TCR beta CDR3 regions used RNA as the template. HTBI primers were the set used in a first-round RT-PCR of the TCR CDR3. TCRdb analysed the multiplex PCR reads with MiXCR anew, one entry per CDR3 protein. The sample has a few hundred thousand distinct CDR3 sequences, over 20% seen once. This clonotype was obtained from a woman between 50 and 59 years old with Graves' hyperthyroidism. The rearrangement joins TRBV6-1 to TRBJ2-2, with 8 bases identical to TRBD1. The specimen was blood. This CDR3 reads CASSNQGAEELFF. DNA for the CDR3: TGTGCCAGCAGCAACCAGGGGGCCGAGGAGCTGTTTTTT.